This T cell receptor (beta chain) was documented in a study of neoadjuvant anti-PD-1 for oral cavity cancer. As for the study in general: Patients without progression got a fourth dose around day 43.

This clone was observed a few times. The protocol was immunoSEQ multiplex PCR, while the TCRdb copy is restricted to in-frame clones and leaves out a portion. The sample includes 6,500 to 7,000 clones, around 45% of them seen just once. This CDR3 is built from 13 residues. V lost 0 bases, J lost 3 bases, and 5 bases lay in between. Germline assignment: CDR1 SGHRS and CDR2 YFSETQ. This chain links TRBV5-1 with TRBJ2-3; D may be TRBD1 or TRBD2 (5 bases each). The sequence came from a person aged 35 to 85 with oral cavity squamous cell carcinoma. The material was tumor tissue, obtained before nivolumab (anti-PD-1) treatment. The CDR3 DNA reads TGCGCCAGCAGCTTGGGGGGGACAGATACGCAGTATTTT. Its translation: CASSLGGTDTQYF.